This TCR beta chain was documented in a study of blood T cell repertoires in COVID-19. On the study more broadly: Samples representing acute and convalescent COVID-19 were sourced from the United States, Italy and Spain.

The CDR3 is 13 amino acids. The germline V gene encodes CDR1 SEHNR and CDR2 FQNEAQ (reference sequence). The ends were cut back, 6 bases at V and 8 bases at J, with 14 bases in the middle. Under the authors' procedure: Estimated nucleated cell counts came from reference gene primer amplification. Clones were read by immunoSEQ multiplex PCR, and TCRdb kept only the in-frame ones, dropping some. V and J calls and clone size follow that table, whereas D and trimming were derived from the DNA. The repertoire holds 160,000 or so clones, with over 75% as singletons. Participants came from some 23 US areas, aged roughly 18 to 95 years.

This sequence joins TRBV7-9 and TRBJ2-1; D perhaps matches TRBD2 (7 bases). Specimen: PBMCs or T cells enriched from blood (not recorded which). The clonotype comes from a human donor with acute COVID-19. The donor label of this sample is uncertain. The CDR3 coding sequence is TGTGCCAGCAGGTCGCGCGGGGGCGATGAGCAGTTCTTC. Its translation: CASRSRGGDEQFF.